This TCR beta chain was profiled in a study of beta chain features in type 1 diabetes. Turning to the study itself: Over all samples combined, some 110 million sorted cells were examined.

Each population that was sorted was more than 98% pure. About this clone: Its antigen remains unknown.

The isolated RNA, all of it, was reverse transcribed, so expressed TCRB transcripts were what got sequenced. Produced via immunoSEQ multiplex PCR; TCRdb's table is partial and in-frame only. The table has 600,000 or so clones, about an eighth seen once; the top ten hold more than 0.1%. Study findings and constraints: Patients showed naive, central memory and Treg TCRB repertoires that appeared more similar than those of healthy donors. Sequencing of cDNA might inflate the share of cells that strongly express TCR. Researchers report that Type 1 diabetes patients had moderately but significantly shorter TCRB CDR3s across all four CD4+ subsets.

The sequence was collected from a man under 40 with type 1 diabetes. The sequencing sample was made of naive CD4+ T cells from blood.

The CDR3 reads CAWSGGGLVQYF. The DNA of the CDR3 is TGTGCCTGGAGTGGAGGGGGGCTCGTGCAGTACTTC. The rearrangement joins TRBV30 to TRBJ2-7; D could derive from TRBD1 or TRBD2 (6 bases each). Trimming stripped 1 base from V and 9 bases from J, with 13 bases between. Germline loops: CDR1 GTSNPN, CDR2 SVGIG (reference sequence). CDR3 length: 12 residues.